These 25 T cell receptor beta chains were sequenced from one sample in a study of beta chain features in type 1 diabetes. Investigators reverse transcribed all isolated RNA, so they sequenced expressed TCRB transcripts. Produced via immunoSEQ multiplex PCR; TCRdb's table is partial and in-frame only. Of about 150,000 clones in the sample, approximately 12% were seen once. Input material: central memory CD4+ T cells from blood. The receptors stem from a young man in good health.

This clone was counted a few times. The chain uses TRBV2 and TRBJ2-7; weak D call: TRBD1 (6 bases). Trimming pared 6 bases from V and 5 bases from J, leaving 11 bases between. There are 12 residues in the CDR3. The germline V gene has CDR1 SNHLY and CDR2 FYNNEI. Written as DNA, the CDR3 is TGTGCCAGCAGCCCTAACAGGGACGAGCAGTACTTC. Its translation is CASSPNRDEQYF.

This clone has more than one count but fewer than ten. The CDR3 is CASSPGGQETQYF. CDR3 DNA sequence: TGTGCCAGCAGCCCAGGGGGCCAAGAGACCCAGTACTTC. The chain has TRBV14 and TRBJ2-5; 7 nucleotides match TRBD1. This CDR3 is built from 13 residues. V lost 4 bases to trimming and J lost 1 base; unmatched junction nucleotides: 0. Germline V gene data show CDR1 as SGHDN and CDR2 as FVKESK.

This clone was found a few times. Other DNA sequences within the sample encode an identical CDR3. The V gene is TRBV4-1, the J gene TRBJ2-3; D gene unclear. The ends were cut back, 3 bases at V and 1 base at J, with 5 bases in the middle. The CDR3 length is 13 residues. From germline, CDR1 is MGHRA and CDR2 YSYEKL. The CDR3 loop reads CASSQQGTDTQYF. The CDR3, as DNA: TGCGCCAGCAGCCAGCAGGGCACAGATACGCAGTATTTT.

The chain employs TRBV2 and TRBJ1-1; unclear D gene. Trimming took off 3 bases at V and 6 bases at J, with 8 bases between the two ends. Per the germline V gene, CDR1 is SNHLY and CDR2 is FYNNEI. The CDR3 has 12 residues. The CDR3, as DNA: TGTGCCAGCAGTGAGCTAGTTTCTGAAGCTTTCTTT. Translation gives CASSELVSEAFF.

This clone was counted only a few times. V is TRBV28 and J is TRBJ2-1; D unresolved. The CDR3 contains 12 residues. Germline V gives CDR1 MDHEN, CDR2 SYDVKM. Between the trimmed V and J ends, which lost 6 bases and 2 bases, there was a span of 5 bases. For the CDR3, the DNA is TGTGCCAGCAGCCTCCCCTACAATGAGCAGTTCTTC. It yields the protein CASSLPYNEQFF.

The chain uses TRBV5-1 and TRBJ2-1; 9 bases are shared with TRBD2. This CDR3 has 17 residues. Germline CDR1 is SGHRS and CDR2 is YFSETQ. The V segment lost 4 bases and the J segment 0 bases; nucleotides outside the gene matches: 8. The CDR3 region is CASSTRTSASSYNEQFF. CDR3 coding DNA: TGCGCCAGCAGCACCCGGACTAGCGCGAGCTCCTACAATGAGCAGTTCTTC. Complete variable domain (other parts from reference TRBV5-1 and TRBJ2-1): KAGVTQTPRYLIKTRGQQVTLSCSPISGHRSVSWYQQTPGQGLQFLFEYFSETQRNKGNFPGRFSGRQFSNSRSEMNVSTLELGDSALYLCASSTRTSASSYNEQFFGPGTRLTVL.

This clone was seen a few times. The rearrangement uses TRBV27 and TRBJ1-2; D call uncertain. V was trimmed by 2 bases and J by 2 bases, leaving 6 bases between them. Germline V gene sequence: CDR1 MNHEY, CDR2 SMNVEV (reference sequence). The CDR3 consists of 13 residues. CDR3 protein: CASSLNGNYGYTF. The CDR3 DNA reads as TGTGCCAGCAGTTTAAACGGGAACTATGGCTACACCTTC.

This clone was found a few times. The chain is built from TRBV12-2 and TRBJ1-5. TRBV12-2 is a pseudogene. This CDR3 contains 15 residues. In DNA form, the CDR3 reads TGTGCAAGTCGCCACTGGACGTATAGCAATCAGCCCCAGCATTTT. Translated, it gives CASRHWTYSNQPQHF.

This clone has only a few counts. The gene calls are TRBV28 and TRBJ2-3; 9 nucleotides align to TRBD1. The V segment lost 10 bases and the J segment 3 bases; nucleotides outside the gene matches: 11. The CDR3 has 15 residues. CDR1 and CDR2 (germline): MDHEN, SYDVKM. CDR3 region: CAISSRDRETDTQYF. CDR3 DNA: TGTGCCATCTCTTCCCGGGACAGGGAAACAGATACGCAGTATTTT. Filled out from reference TRBV28 and TRBJ2-3, the complete variable domain reads DVKVTQSSRYLVKRTGEKVFLECVQDMDHENMFWYRQDPGLGLRLIYFSYDVKMKEKGDIPEGYSVSREKKERFSLILESASTNQTSMYLCAISSRDRETDTQYFGPGTRLTVL.

Note on this clone: Other DNA variants within this sample encode the same CDR3. This chain uses TRBV29-1 with TRBJ2-1; D remains ambiguous. Looked up from germline, CDR1 is SQVTM and CDR2 is ANQGSEA. Trimming left V 5 bases short and J 3 bases short, with 17 bases between. CDR3 length: 15 amino acids. This CDR3 reads CSVSLWKSFYNEQFF. CDR3 nucleotide sequence: TGCAGCGTTTCCCTCTGGAAGAGCTTCTACAATGAGCAGTTCTTC.

A remark on this clone: This probably arose from a read error, given a far larger clone one base away. The chain couples TRBV7-2 to TRBJ1-1; weak D call: TRBD1 (6 bases). Between the trimmed V and J ends, which lost 6 bases and 5 bases, there was a span of 13 bases. The CDR3 totals 13 residues. Germline CDR1 SGHTA, CDR2 FQGNSA. As DNA, the CDR3 is TGTGCCAGCAGACCACGGACAGATACTGAAGCTTTCTTT. The encoded protein is CASRPRTDTEAFF.

The chain employs TRBV18 and TRBJ2-5; the match to TRBD2 covers 8 bases. The germline CDR1 and CDR2 sequences are KGHSH and LQKENI. V was pared by 1 base and J by 3 bases, with 7 bases of the junction left unmatched. This CDR3 region has 16 residues. The CDR3 sequence is CASSPLTSGREETQYF. The CDR3 region has the DNA TGTGCCAGCTCACCACTAACTAGCGGTAGGGAAGAGACCCAGTACTTC.

This chain connects TRBV28 to TRBJ1-2; a possible D gene is TRBD1 (6 bases). The V end lost 9 bases, the J end lost 4 bases, and 12 bases lay between the germline ends. This CDR3 is built from 12 residues. The V gene's germline CDR1 is MDHEN and CDR2 SYDVKM. The CDR3: CASRDIRYGYTF. The CDR3 DNA follows: TGTGCCAGTCGGGACATACGCTATGGCTACACCTTC.

This clone was observed a few times. The V and J genes are TRBV6-6 and TRBJ1-2; D call uncertain. Germline CDR1 reads MNHNY; CDR2 reads SVGAGI (reference sequence). The CDR3 covers 14 residues. Between the trimmed V and J ends, which lost 6 bases and 0 bases, there was a span of 11 bases. The CDR3 here is CASRSVTTNYGYTF. The CDR3 DNA is TGTGCCAGCAGATCCGTGACAACTAACTATGGCTACACCTTC.

This clone was seen a few times. The rearrangement links TRBV18 to TRBJ2-5; D may match TRBD1 or TRBD2 (5 bases each). The CDR3 spans 15 residues. Trimming removed 1 base from V and 2 bases from J, with 11 bases in between. Germline V CDR1 and CDR2: KGHSH, LQKENI. The CDR3 sequence: CASSPRTGLQETQYF. In nucleotides, the CDR3 is TGTGCCAGCTCACCACGTACGGGGCTTCAAGAGACCCAGTACTTC.

This clone showed up just a few times. The chain has TRBV11-3 and TRBJ2-1; 8 bases map to TRBD2. The CDR3 is 14 residues long. Germline assignment: CDR1 SGHNT and CDR2 YENEEA. The V and J ends lost 3 bases and 9 bases, in that order; junction bases with no gene match: 7. The CDR3 DNA reads TGTGCCAGCAGCTTCGGGACTAGGACTTCTGAGCAGTTCTTC. This sequence encodes CASSFGTRTSEQFF.

V is TRBV10-3 and J is TRBJ2-3, with TRBD2 matching 11 bases. CDR3 length: 16 residues. Unmatched junction bases numbered 7, after V lost 6 bases and J lost 2 bases. The germline gives CDR1 ENHRY, CDR2 SYGVKD. The CDR3 DNA is TGTGCCATCAGCCCCACTAGCGGGAGTTTCACAGATACGCAGTATTTT. The encoded protein is CAISPTSGSFTDTQYF.

The genes are TRBV28 and TRBJ2-7, with D maybe TRBD1 (6 bases). CDR3 length equals 15 residues. CDR1 MDHEN and CDR2 SYDVKM come from the germline V gene. The V end was cut by 6 bases, the J end by 2 bases, with 17 bases between. The chain's CDR3 is CASRRNYRGTYEQYF. CDR3 coding DNA: TGTGCCAGCAGACGGAACTATAGGGGGACCTACGAGCAGTACTTC.

The chain uses TRBV29-1 and TRBJ1-1; 10 positions agree with TRBD1. CDR1 and CDR2 from the germline V gene are SQVTM and ANQGSEA. The V gene end was trimmed by 7 bases and the J gene end by 3 bases; junction bases not matched to a gene: 5. This CDR3 is built from 13 residues. The CDR3 reads CSAPGQGDTEAFF. The CDR3 DNA reads TGCAGCGCCCCAGGACAGGGGGACACTGAAGCTTTCTTT.

V and J are TRBV20-1 and TRBJ2-5; D is perhaps TRBD1 (6 bases). The CDR3 spans 11 residues. CDR1 and CDR2 from the germline V gene are DFQATT and SNEGSKA (reference sequence). CDR3 in amino acids: CSGYRVETQYF. The CDR3 bases are TGCAGCGGGTACAGGGTTGAGACCCAGTACTTC.

The chain joins TRBV7-2 to TRBJ2-3, with D uncertain. Between the trimmed V and J ends, which lost 6 bases and 2 bases, there was a span of 6 bases. The germline V gene has CDR1 SGHTA and CDR2 FQGNSA. The CDR3 has 12 amino acids. In DNA, the CDR3 is TGTGCCAGCAGTACCGTCACAGATACGCAGTATTTT. Protein sequence: CASSTVTDTQYF.

V and J are TRBV4-2 and TRBJ2-3; 10 bases match TRBD2. V trimming: 4 bases; J trimming: 4 bases; junction bases outside the gene matches: 5. The CDR3 is made up of 15 amino acids. The germline CDR1 and CDR2 sequences are LGHNA and YNFKEQ. CDR3 region: CASSPGTSEADTQYF. Written as DNA, the CDR3 is TGTGCCAGCAGCCCCGGGACTAGCGAGGCAGATACGCAGTATTTT.

The rearrangement joins TRBV29-1 to TRBJ2-3; D call uncertain. The germline V gene has CDR1 SQVTM and CDR2 ANQGSEA. Trimming removed 8 bases at V and 6 bases at J, with 15 bases between. This CDR3 has 12 residues. The CDR3 nucleotides are TGCAGCATTGGAGTAGGCGCCGATACGCAGTATTTT. The encoded protein is CSIGVGADTQYF.

In this sample, this clone turned up a few times. The rearrangement uses TRBV2 and TRBJ1-1; D is unresolved. Trimming removed 5 bases from V and 1 base from J, with 8 bases in between. There are 13 residues in the CDR3. Germline V gene data show CDR1 as SNHLY and CDR2 as FYNNEI. This CDR3 is CASSLSQNTEAFF. The CDR3 nucleotides are TGTGCCAGCAGTCTCTCACAGAACACTGAAGCTTTCTTT.

The rearrangement links TRBV7-3 to TRBJ2-3, with no clear D. Germline lookup yields CDR1 SGHTA and CDR2 FQGTGA. The CDR3 is 12 residues long. V was shortened by 8 bases and J by 2 bases, with 8 bases between the two germline ends. The CDR3 reads CASGESTDTQYF. The DNA for the CDR3 is TGTGCCAGCGGGGAATCCACAGATACGCAGTATTTT.